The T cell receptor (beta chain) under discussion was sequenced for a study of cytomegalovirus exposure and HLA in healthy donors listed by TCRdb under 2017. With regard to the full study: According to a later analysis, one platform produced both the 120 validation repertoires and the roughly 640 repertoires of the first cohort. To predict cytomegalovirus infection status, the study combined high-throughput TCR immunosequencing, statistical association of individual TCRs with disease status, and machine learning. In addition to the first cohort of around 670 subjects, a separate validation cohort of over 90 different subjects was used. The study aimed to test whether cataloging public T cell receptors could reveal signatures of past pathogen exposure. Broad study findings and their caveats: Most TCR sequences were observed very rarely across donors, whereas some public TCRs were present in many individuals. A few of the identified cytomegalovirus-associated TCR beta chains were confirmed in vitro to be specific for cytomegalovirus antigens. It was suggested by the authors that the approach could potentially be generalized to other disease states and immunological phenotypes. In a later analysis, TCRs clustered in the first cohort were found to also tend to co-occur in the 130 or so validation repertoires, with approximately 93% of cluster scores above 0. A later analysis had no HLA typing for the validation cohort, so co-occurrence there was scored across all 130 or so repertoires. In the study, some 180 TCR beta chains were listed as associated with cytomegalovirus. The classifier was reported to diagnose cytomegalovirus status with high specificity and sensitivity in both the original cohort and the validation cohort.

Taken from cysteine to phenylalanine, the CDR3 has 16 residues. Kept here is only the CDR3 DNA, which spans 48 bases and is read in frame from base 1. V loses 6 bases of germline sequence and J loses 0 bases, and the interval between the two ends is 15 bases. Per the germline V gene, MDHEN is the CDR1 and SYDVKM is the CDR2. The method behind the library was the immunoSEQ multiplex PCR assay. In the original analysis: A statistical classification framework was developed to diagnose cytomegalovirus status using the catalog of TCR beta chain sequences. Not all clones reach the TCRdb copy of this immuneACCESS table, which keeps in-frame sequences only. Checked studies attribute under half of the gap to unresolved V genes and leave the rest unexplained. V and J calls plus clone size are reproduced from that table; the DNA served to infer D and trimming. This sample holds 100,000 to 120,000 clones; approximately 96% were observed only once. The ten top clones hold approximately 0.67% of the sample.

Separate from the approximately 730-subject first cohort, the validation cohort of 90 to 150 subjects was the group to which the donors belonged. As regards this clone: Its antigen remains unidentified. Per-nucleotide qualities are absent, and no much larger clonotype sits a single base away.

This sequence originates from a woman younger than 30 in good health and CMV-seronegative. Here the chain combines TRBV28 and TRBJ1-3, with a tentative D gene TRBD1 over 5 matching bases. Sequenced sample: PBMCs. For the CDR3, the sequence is CASRTRDSRSGNTIYF. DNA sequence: TGTGCCAGCAGGACCCGGGACTCCCGCTCTGGAAACACCATATATTTT.